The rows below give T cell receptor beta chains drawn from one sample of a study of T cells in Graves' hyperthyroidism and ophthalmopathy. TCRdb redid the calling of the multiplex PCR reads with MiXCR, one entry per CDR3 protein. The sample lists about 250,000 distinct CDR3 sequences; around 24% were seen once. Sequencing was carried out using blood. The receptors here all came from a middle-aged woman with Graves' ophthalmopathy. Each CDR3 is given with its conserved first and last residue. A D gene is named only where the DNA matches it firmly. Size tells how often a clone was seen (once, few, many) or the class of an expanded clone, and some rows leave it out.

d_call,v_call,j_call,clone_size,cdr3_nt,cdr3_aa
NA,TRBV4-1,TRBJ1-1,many,TGCGCCAGCAGCCGGTCGACAGAGAACACTGAAGCTTTCTTT,CASSRSTENTEAFF
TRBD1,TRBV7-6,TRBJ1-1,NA,TGTGCCAGCAGCCCCCGGACAGGGGGCAAGTATACTGAAGCTTTCTTT,CASSPRTGGKYTEAFF
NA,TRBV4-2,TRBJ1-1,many,TGTGCCAGCAGCCCCGCACCGGGATTCAAGGCCACTGAAGCTTTCTTT,CASSPAPGFKATEAFF
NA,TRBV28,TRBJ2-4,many,TGTGCCAGCAGATTCAGGAAAAACATTCAGTACTTC,CASRFRKNIQYF
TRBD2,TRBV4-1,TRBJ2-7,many,TGCGCCAGCAGCCAATTAGGACTAGCGGGAGGCGAGCAGTACTTC,CASSQLGLAGGEQYF
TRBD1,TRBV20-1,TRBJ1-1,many,TGCAGTGCTAGTATGTGGGACAGGGGGATCACTGAAGCTTTCTTT,CSASMWDRGITEAFF
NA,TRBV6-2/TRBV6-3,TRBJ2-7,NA,TGTGCCAGCAGTAAATCAGCTGTTTCCTACGAGCAGTACTTC,CASSKSAVSYEQYF
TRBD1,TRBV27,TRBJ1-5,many,TGTGCCAGCAGCCCCGGGACAGGGGGCGACCAGCATTTT,CASSPGTGGDQHF
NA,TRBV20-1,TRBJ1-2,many,TGCAGTGCTAGCCAACTCGGGGCTTATGATTATAGCGGCTACACCTTC,CSASQLGAYDYSGYTF
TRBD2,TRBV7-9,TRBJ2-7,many,TGTGCCAGCAGCTTCAAGCGGGAGAGTGAGCAGTACTTC,CASSFKRESEQYF
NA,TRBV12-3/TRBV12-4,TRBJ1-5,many,TGTGCCAGCAGCCGTGCCTCTGATAGCAATCAGCCCCAGCATTTT,CASSRASDSNQPQHF
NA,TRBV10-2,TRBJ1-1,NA,TGCGCCAGCACCACGACGCCGACAGTCACTGAAGCTTTCTTT,CASTTTPTVTEAFF
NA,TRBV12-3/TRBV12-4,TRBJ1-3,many,TGTGCCAGCAGTCCCCGGGACCGATCTGGAAACACCATATATTTT,CASSPRDRSGNTIYF
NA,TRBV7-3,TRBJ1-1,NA,TGTGCCAGCAGCTTAAAGGGCACGGACACTGAAGCTTTCTTT,CASSLKGTDTEAFF
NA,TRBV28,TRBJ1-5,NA,TGTGCCAGCAGTTCTCCGACAGCACCTAATCAGCCCCAGCATTTT,CASSSPTAPNQPQHF
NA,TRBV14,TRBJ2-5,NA,TGTGCCAGCAGCCAAGCAGCAGGGGGGGGACAAGAGACCCAGTACTTC,CASSQAAGGGQETQYF
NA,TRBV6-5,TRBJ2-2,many,TGTGCCAGCAGTTACTCGGGGATCGAGGACACCGGGGAGCTGTTTTTT,CASSYSGIEDTGELFF
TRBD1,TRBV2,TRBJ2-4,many,TGTGCCAGCAGTGAAAACACAGGGGTCAAAAACATTCAGTACTTC,CASSENTGVKNIQYF
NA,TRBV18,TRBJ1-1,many,TGTGCCAGCTCACCGGCGGCGTTGAACACTGAAGCTTTCTTT,CASSPAALNTEAFF
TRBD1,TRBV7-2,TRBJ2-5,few,TGTGCCAGCAGCTTAGCGGGGGGGACAGGGAGTATGAAGACCCAGTACTTC,CASSLAGGTGSMKTQYF
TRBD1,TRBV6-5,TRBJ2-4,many,TGTGCCAGCAGTTCGACAGGGGTGAGGGGGAACATTCAGTACTTC,CASSSTGVRGNIQYF
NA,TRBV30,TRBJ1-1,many,TGTGCCCGAGGGGGGGGCGAAGGGATGAACACTGAAGCTTTCTTT,CARGGGEGMNTEAFF
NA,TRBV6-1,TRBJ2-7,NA,TGTGCCAGCAGCCCTGGGGGTGGGGGCAGCTCCTACGAGCAGTACTTC,CASSPGGGGSSYEQYF
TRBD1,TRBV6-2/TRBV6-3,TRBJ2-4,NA,TGTGCCAGCAGGTTCAGGGGGCTTGCCAAAAACATTCAGTACTTC,CASRFRGLAKNIQYF
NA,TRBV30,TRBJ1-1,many,TGTGCCTGGGGACGGGACACTGAAGCTTTCTTT,CAWGRDTEAFF
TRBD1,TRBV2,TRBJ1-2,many,TGTGCCAGCAGGGTAGGGGGCGTTAACTATGGCTACACCTTC,CASRVGGVNYGYTF
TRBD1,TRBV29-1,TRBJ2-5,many,TGCAGCACCTACGGGACAGGGGGTGAGACCCAGTACTTC,CSTYGTGGETQYF
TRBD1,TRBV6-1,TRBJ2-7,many,TGTGCCAGCAGTGCCAGGGGGCGAGACGAGCAGTACTTC,CASSARGRDEQYF
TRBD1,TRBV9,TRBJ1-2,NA,TGTGCCAGCAGCGAGGGGGGACAGGGGGTGAGTGGCTACACCTTC,CASSEGGQGVSGYTF
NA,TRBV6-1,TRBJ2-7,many,TGTGCCAGCAGTGAAACCAGGGTTCAGCAGTACTTC,CASSETRVQQYF
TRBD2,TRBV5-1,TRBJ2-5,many,TGCGCCAGCAGCAAGACTAGCGGGAGTGGCGTGGGAGAGACCCAGTACTTC,CASSKTSGSGVGETQYF